A single sample gave rise to the 15 T cell receptor beta chains below, sequenced in a study of T cells after yellow fever vaccination (dated by TCRdb to about 2019). Libraries came from 5' RACE. Sequenced using an Illumina HiSeq 2500. Starting from the raw public reads, TCRdb applied fastp trimming at Q25, assembled clones with MiXCR and retained in-frame beta chains. Rows with a matching CDR3 protein are joined into one entry that keeps the most common DNA and genes. The sample data list roughly 170,000 distinct CDR3 sequences, and roughly 6.4% of these were observed just once. The biggest ten clones account for roughly 3% of the sample. Read against the paper, the sample's treatment or condition label means: live attenuated yellow fever vaccine strain. Here the sequenced sample was CD4+ T cells sorted from PBMCs, taken on the day of the first yellow fever vaccination. The source of these receptors is a man between 18 and 29 years old who received the YFV17D yellow fever vaccine.

The genes are TRBV29-1 and TRBJ1-1; 7 bases are shared with TRBD1. CDR1 is SQVTM, CDR2 ANQGSEA, per germline. After removal of 4 bases from V and 6 bases from J, the junction contained 14 bases not matched to a gene. CDR3 size: 15 residues. The CDR3 DNA follows: TGCAGCGTTGGGGTCACAGCACATACAGGGGCTGAAGCTTTCTTT. Protein: CSVGVTAHTGAEAFF. Supplemented by reference TRBV29-1 and TRBJ1-1, the full variable domain reads SAVISQKPSRDICQRGTSLTIQCQVDSQVTMMFWYRQQPGQSLTLIATANQGSEATYESGFVIDKFPISRPNLTFSTLTVSNMSPEDSSIYLCSVGVTAHTGAEAFFGQGTRLTVV.

The V call is TRBV29-1, the J call TRBJ2-2; D not certain. This CDR3 is 14 amino acids long. Germline CDR1 and CDR2: SQVTM and ANQGSEA. V lost 4 bases to trimming and J lost 6 bases, with 15 bases between them. The CDR3 nucleotides read TGCAGCGTTGGGACCGCGAGACGGTCCGGGGAGCTGTTTTTT. This translates into CSVGTARRSGELFF.

This clonotype turned up a few times. V and J are TRBV3-1 and TRBJ2-5, with 7 bases fitting TRBD1. J lost 2 bases, V lost 4 bases, and 7 bases had no gene match. Germline V gene lookup returns CDR1 LGHDT and CDR2 YNNKEL (reference sequence). CDR3 length: 15 amino acids. The CDR3: CASSPRDRIQETQYF. CDR3 nucleotides: TGTGCCAGCAGCCCCCGGGACAGAATTCAAGAGACCCAGTACTTC.

This chain joins TRBV7-6 and TRBJ2-3; no clear D. Germline values: CDR1 SGHVS, CDR2 FNYEAQ. The CDR3 length is 13 residues. Trimming cost V 4 bases and J 7 bases, with 12 bases left between them. The CDR3 nucleotides are TGTGCCAGCAGCTCCGTCATTGGAAATACGCAGTATTTT. It encodes CASSSVIGNTQYF.

In its sample, this clonotype was seen many times. The rearrangement joins TRBV29-1 to TRBJ2-7, with D possibly matching TRBD1 (6 bases). This CDR3 contains 15 residues. Germline CDR1 is SQVTM and CDR2 is ANQGSEA. V lost 1 base and J lost 2, with 15 bases in between. The CDR3 loop is CSVEARDTPTYEQYF. The CDR3 region has the DNA TGCAGCGTTGAAGCTAGGGACACACCCACCTACGAGCAGTACTTC.

The V call is TRBV9, the J call TRBJ1-6, with 7 bases fitting TRBD1. The CDR3 loop spans 16 amino acids. With V trimmed by 4 bases and J by 9 bases, 13 bases remained unmatched. Germline V gene sequence: CDR1 SGDLS, CDR2 YYNGEE. The CDR3 coding sequence is TGTGCCAGCAGCAGGGGGCCCAACAGATCTGGTTCACCCCTCCACTTT. Translating it yields CASSRGPNRSGSPLHF.

V gene TRBV7-9 combines with J gene TRBJ2-3; D possibly corresponds to TRBD2 (7 bases). From germline, CDR1 is SEHNR and CDR2 FQNEAQ (reference sequence). This CDR3 has 17 residues. Trimming removed 5 bases at V and 4 bases at J, with 22 bases between. The CDR3 here is CASSPGSRGAYPDTQYF. CDR3 coding DNA: TGTGCCAGCAGCCCCGGTTCCCGGGGGGCCTATCCAGATACGCAGTATTTT.

Points on this clonotype: It may be a read error: a sequence one base away is much more abundant. The chain employs TRBV29-1 and TRBJ2-7; 11 positions match TRBD2. Per the germline V gene, CDR1 is SQVTM and CDR2 is ANQGSEA. This CDR3 contains 14 residues. Trimming removed 4 bases from V and 5 bases from J; junction bases left unmatched: 7. The CDR3 sequence: CSVVTSGGWNEQYF. The DNA of the CDR3 is TGCAGCGTTGTCACTAGCGGGGGCTGGAACGAGCAGTACTTC.

This clonotype appeared a few times. The J gene is TRBJ2-3, the V gene TRBV7-2, with 8 nucleotides matching TRBD2. This CDR3 is 15 amino acids long. Germline V gene lookup returns CDR1 SGHTA and CDR2 FQGNSA. V trimming: 6 bases; J trimming: 4 bases; junction bases outside the gene matches: 9. CDR3 DNA: TGTGCCAGCAGGCAAGGGCGGGGGGCCGCAGATACGCAGTATTTT. It codes for CASRQGRGAADTQYF. Together with reference TRBV7-2 and TRBJ2-3, the CDR3 gives the full variable domain: GAGVSQSPSNKVTEKGKDVELRCDPISGHTALYWYRQSLGQGLEFLIYFQGNSAPDKSGLPSDRFSAERTGGSVSTLTIQRTQQEDSAVYLCASRQGRGAADTQYFGPGTRLTVL.

A few counts support this clonotype. The chain employs TRBV20-1 and TRBJ2-3; 10 bases map to TRBD2. Per the germline V gene, CDR1 is DFQATT and CDR2 is SNEGSKA (reference sequence). V lost 5 bases and J lost 1; bases outside the gene matches: 0. The CDR3 is 13 residues long. The CDR3 reads CSAGTSGTDTQYF. DNA of the CDR3: TGCAGTGCTGGGACTAGCGGCACAGATACGCAGTATTTT.

V and J are TRBV21-1 and TRBJ2-7; the D call of TRBD1 is as the table states it, not checked on the DNA. TRBV21-1 is recorded as a pseudogene. The CDR3 length is 15 residues. The CDR3 loop reads CASSARDRSSYEQYV. The CDR3 nucleotides are TGTGCCAGCAGCGCCCGGGACCGGAGCTCCTACGAGCAGTACGTC.

This clonotype was detected a few times. This rearrangement joins TRBV9 to TRBJ2-1, with 7 bases lining up with TRBD2. Germline trimming cut 8 bases from V and 3 bases from J; bases unmatched to any gene: 11. Germline V lookup: CDR1 SGDLS, CDR2 YYNGEE. This CDR3 contains 15 residues. For the CDR3, the DNA is TGTGCCAGTACCTTAAGCGGGGATAACTACAATGAGCAGTTCTTC. Translation: CASTLSGDNYNEQFF.

This clonotype showed up just a few times. The J gene is TRBJ2-3, the V gene TRBV12-3 or TRBV12-4; D tentatively fits TRBD1 or TRBD2 (5 bases each). Between the trimmed V and J ends, which lost 2 bases and 2 bases, there was a span of 11 bases. There are 15 residues in the CDR3. The CDR3 nucleotides are TGTGCCAGCAGTTTATTGGGGGACCCCACAGATACGCAGTATTTT. It is translated as CASSLLGDPTDTQYF.

The table lists this clonotype with many counts. The DNA of the CDR3 is TGCGCCAGCAGCCAACAGCGGACCTCCTACAATGAGCAGTTCTTC. Protein: CASSQQRTSYNEQFF. V usage is TRBV5-1 and J usage is TRBJ2-1, with D possibly being TRBD2 (5 bases). CDR3 size: 15 residues. V lost 4 bases to trimming and J lost 0 bases, with 11 bases between them. Germline assignment: CDR1 SGHRS and CDR2 YFSETQ.

Many counts were recorded for this clonotype. The V and J genes are TRBV14 and TRBJ2-3; 10 bases fit TRBD1. V dropped 1 base and J dropped 4; count of bases not matched to a gene: 11. Per germline, CDR1 SGHDN and CDR2 FVKESK. The CDR3 covers 18 residues. The CDR3 sequence is CASSQVGLRDRGADTQYF. The DNA for the CDR3 is TGTGCCAGCAGCCAAGTTGGCCTCCGGGACAGGGGCGCAGATACGCAGTATTTT.